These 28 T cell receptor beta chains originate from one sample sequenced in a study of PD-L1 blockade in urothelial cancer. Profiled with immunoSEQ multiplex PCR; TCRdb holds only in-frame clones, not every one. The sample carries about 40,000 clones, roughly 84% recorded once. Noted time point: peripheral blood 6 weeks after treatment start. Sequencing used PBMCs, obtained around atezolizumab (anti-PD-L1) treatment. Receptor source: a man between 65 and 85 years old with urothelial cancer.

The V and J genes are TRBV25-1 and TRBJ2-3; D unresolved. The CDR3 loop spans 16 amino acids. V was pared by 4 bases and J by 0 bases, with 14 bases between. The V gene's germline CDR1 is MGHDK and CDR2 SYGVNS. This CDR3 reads CASSGRLFTSTDTQYF. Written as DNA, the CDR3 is TGTGCCAGCAGTGGGAGACTCTTCACCAGCACAGATACGCAGTATTTT. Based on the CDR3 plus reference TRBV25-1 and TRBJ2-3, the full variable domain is EADIYQTPRYLVIGTGKKITLECSQTMGHDKMYWYQQDPGMELHLIHYSYGVNSTEKGDLSSESTVSRIRTEHFPLTLESARPSHTSQYLCASSGRLFTSTDTQYFGPGTRLTVL.

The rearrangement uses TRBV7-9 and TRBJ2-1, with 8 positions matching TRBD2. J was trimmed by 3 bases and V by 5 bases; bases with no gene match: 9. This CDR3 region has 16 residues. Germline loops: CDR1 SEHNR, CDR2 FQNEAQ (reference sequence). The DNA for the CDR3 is TGTGCCAGCAGCCAGTTGGTGCGGGAGGACTACAATGAGCAGTTCTTC. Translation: CASSQLVREDYNEQFF.

The CDR3 loop is CASRTSSRVLAEQYF. The CDR3 DNA reads TGTGCCAGCCGTACGTCGTCCAGGGTCCTCGCCGAGCAGTACTTC. This chain uses TRBV27 with TRBJ2-7; tentative D call: TRBD1 (5 bases). The CDR3 contains 15 residues. Trimming stripped 8 bases from V and 6 bases from J, with 23 bases between. Germline V gene lookup returns CDR1 MNHEY and CDR2 SMNVEV (reference sequence).

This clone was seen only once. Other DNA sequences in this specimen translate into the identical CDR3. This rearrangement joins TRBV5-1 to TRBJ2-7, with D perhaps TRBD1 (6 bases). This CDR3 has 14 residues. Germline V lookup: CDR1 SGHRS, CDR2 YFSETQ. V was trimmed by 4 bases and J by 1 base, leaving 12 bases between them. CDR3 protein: CASSPGTPSYEQYF. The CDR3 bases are TGCGCCAGCAGCCCCGGGACACCTTCCTACGAGCAGTACTTC.

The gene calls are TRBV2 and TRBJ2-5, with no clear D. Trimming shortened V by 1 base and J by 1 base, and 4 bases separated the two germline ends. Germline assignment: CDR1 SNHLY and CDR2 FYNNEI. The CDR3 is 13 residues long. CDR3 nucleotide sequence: TGTGCCAGCAGTGAAGGTCTCCAAGAGACCCAGTACTTC. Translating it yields CASSEGLQETQYF.

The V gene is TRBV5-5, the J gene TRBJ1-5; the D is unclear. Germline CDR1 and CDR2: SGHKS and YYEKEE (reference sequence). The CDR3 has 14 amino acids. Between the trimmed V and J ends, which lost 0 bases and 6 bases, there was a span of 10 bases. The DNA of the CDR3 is TGTGCCAGCAGCTTGGCCCAAGGAGGTCAGCCCCAGCATTTT. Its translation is CASSLAQGGQPQHF.

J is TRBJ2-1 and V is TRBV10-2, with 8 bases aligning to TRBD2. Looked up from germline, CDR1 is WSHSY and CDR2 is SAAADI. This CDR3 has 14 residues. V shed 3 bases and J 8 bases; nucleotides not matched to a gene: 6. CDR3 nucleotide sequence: TGCGCCAGCAGTGATATAACGGGAGGGGATGAGCAGTTCTTC. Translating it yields CASSDITGGDEQFF.

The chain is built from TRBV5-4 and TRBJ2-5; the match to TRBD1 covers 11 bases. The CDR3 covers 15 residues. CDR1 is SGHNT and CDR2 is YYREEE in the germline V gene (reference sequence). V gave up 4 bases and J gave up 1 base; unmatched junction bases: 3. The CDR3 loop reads CASSRGQGAQETQYF. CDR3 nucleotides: TGTGCCAGCAGCAGAGGACAGGGGGCCCAAGAGACCCAGTACTTC.

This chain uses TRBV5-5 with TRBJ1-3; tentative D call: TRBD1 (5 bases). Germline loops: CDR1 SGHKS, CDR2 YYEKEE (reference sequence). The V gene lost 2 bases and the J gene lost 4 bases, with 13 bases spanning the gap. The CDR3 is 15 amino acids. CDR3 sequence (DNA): TGTGCCAGCAGCTTCTCGATCCGACAGGGAAACACCATATATTTT. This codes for CASSFSIRQGNTIYF.

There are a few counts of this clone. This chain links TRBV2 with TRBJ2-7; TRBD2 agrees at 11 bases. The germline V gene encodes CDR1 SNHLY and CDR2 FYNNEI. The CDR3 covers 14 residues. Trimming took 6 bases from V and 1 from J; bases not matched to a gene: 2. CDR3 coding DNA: TGTGCCAGCAGGATAGCGGGAGGGTCCTACGAGCAGTACTTC. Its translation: CASRIAGGSYEQYF.

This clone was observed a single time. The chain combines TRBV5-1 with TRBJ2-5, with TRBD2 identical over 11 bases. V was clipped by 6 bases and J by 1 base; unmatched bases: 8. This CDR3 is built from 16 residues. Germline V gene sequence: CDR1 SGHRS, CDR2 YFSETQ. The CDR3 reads CASTPQTSGTQETQYF. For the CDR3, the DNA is TGCGCCAGCACCCCCCAGACTAGCGGGACCCAAGAGACCCAGTACTTC. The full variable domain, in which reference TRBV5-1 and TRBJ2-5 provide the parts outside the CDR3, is KAGVTQTPRYLIKTRGQQVTLSCSPISGHRSVSWYQQTPGQGLQFLFEYFSETQRNKGNFPGRFSGRQFSNSRSEMNVSTLELGDSALYLCASTPQTSGTQETQYFGPGTRLLVL.

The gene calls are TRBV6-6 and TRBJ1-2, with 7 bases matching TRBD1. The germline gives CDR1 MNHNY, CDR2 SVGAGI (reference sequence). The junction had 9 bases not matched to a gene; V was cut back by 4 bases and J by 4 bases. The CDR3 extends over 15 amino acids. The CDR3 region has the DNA TGTGCCAGCAGTTTCCGGACAGGAGACTTCTATGGCTACACCTTC. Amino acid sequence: CASSFRTGDFYGYTF.

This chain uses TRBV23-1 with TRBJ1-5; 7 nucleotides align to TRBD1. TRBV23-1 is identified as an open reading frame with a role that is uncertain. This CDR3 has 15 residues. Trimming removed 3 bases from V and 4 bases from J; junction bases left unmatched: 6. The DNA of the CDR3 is TGCGCCAGCAGTCAGGCGGACAGGCAGAATCAGCCCCAGCATTTT. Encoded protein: CASSQADRQNQPQHF.

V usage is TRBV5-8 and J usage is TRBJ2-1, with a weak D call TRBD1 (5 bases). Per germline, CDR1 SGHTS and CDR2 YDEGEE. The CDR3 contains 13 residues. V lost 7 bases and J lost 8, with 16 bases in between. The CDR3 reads CASRARAIDEQFF. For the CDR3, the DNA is TGTGCCAGCCGGGCCAGGGCGATCGATGAGCAGTTCTTC. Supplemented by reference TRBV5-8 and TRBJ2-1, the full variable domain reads EAGVTQSPTHLIKTRGQQATLRCSPISGHTSVYWYQQALGLGLQFLLWYDEGEERNRGNFPPRFSGRQFPNYSSELNVNALELEDSALYLCASRARAIDEQFFGPGTRLTVL.

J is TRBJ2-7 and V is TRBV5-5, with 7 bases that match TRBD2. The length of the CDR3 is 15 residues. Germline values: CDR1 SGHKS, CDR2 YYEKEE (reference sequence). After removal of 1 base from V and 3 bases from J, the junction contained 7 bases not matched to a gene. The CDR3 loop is CASSLSGTSLYEQYF. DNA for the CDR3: TGTGCCAGCAGCTTGAGCGGGACCTCCCTCTACGAGCAGTACTTC. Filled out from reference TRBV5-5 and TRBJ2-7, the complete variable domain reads DAGVTQSPTHLIKTRGQQVTLRCSPISGHKSVSWYQQVLGQGPQFIFQYYEKEERGRGNFPDRFSARQFPNYSSELNVNALLLGDSALYLCASSLSGTSLYEQYFGPGTRLTVT.

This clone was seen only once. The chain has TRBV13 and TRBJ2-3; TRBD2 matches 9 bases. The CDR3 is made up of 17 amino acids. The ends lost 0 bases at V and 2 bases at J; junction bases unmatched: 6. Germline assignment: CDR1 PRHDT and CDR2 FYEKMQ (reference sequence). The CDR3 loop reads CASSLGLLAGPTDTQYF. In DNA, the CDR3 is TGTGCCAGCAGCTTAGGCTTGCTAGCGGGACCCACAGATACGCAGTATTTT.

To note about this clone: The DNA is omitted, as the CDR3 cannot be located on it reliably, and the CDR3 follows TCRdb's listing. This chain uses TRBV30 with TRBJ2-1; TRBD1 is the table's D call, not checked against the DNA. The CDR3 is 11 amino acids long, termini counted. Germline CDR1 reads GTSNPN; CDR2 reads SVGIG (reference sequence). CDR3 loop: CAWGTGTTRFF.

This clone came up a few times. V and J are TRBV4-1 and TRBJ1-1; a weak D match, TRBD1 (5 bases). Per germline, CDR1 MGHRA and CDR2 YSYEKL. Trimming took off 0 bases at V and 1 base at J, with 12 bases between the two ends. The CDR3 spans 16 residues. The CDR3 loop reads CASSQDRGTGNTEAFF. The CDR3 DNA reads TGCGCCAGCAGCCAAGACCGGGGGACGGGGAACACTGAAGCTTTCTTT.

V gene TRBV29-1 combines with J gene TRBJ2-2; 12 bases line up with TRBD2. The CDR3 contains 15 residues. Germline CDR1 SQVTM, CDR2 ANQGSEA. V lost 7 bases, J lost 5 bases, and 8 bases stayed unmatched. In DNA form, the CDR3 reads TGCAGCGCCGTCCTAGCGGGAGGGAGAACCGGGGAGCTGTTTTTT. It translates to CSAVLAGGRTGELFF.

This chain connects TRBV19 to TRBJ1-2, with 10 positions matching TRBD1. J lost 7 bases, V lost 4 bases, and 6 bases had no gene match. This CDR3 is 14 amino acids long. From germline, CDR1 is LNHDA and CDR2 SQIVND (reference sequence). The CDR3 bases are TGTGCCAGTAGTAGGACAGGGGGTCTGCTTGGCTACACCTTC. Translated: CASSRTGGLLGYTF.

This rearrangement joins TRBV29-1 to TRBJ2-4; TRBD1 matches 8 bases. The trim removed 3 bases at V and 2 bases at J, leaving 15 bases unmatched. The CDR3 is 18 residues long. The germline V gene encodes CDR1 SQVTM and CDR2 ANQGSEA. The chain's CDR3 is CSVEGPGGQIASKNIQYF. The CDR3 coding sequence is TGCAGCGTTGAGGGGCCAGGGGGCCAGATTGCTTCCAAAAACATTCAGTACTTC. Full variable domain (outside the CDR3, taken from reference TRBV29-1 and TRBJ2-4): SAVISQKPSRDICQRGTSLTIQCQVDSQVTMMFWYRQQPGQSLTLIATANQGSEATYESGFVIDKFPISRPNLTFSTLTVSNMSPEDSSIYLCSVEGPGGQIASKNIQYFGAGTRLSVL.

Here the CDR3 DNA reads TGTGCCAGTAGTTCCTGGGTTAGAGCAGGGATGAACACCGGGGAGCTGTTTTTT. Translation: CASSSWVRAGMNTGELFF. The chain carries TRBV19 and TRBJ2-2; D may be TRBD1 (5 bases). Germline-derived CDR1 and CDR2 are LNHDA and SQIVND (reference sequence). The ends were cut back, 5 bases at V and 1 base at J, with 20 bases in the middle. The CDR3 spans 18 residues. Complete variable domain (other parts from reference TRBV19 and TRBJ2-2): DGGITQSPKYLFRKEGQNVTLSCEQNLNHDAMYWYRQDPGQGLRLIYYSQIVNDFQKGDIAEGYSVSREKKESFPLTVTSAQKNPTAFYLCASSSWVRAGMNTGELFFGEGSRLTVL.

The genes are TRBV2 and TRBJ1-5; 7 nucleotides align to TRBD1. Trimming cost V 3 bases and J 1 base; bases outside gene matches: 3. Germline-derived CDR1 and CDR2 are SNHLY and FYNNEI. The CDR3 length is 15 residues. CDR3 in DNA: TGTGCCAGCAGTGACAGGGGGTTGAGCAATCAGCCCCAGCATTTT. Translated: CASSDRGLSNQPQHF. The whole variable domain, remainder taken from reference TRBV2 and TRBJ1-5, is EPEVTQTPSHQVTQMGQEVILRCVPISNHLYFYWYRQILGQKVEFLVSFYNNEISEKSEIFDDQFSVERPDGSNFTLKIRSTKLEDSAMYFCASSDRGLSNQPQHFGDGTRLSIL.

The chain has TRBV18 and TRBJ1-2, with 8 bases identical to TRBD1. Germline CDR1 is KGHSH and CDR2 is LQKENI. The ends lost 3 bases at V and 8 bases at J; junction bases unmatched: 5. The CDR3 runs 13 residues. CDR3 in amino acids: CASSPDRARGYTF. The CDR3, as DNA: TGTGCCAGCTCACCGGACAGGGCGCGGGGCTACACCTTC.

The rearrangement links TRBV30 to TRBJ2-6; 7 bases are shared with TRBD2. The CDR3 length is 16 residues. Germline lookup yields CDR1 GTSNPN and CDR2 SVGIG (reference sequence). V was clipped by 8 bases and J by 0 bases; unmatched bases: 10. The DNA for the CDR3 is TGTGCCCTGGGAGGGTTTCGTCGCTCTGGGGCCAACGTCCTGACTTTC. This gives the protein CALGGFRRSGANVLTF.

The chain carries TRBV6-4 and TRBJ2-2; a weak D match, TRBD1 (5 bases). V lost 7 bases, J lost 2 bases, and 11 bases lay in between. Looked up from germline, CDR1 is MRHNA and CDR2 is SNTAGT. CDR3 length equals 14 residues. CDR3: CASKSDTNTGELFF. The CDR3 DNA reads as TGTGCCAGCAAATCGGACACTAACACCGGGGAGCTGTTTTTT.

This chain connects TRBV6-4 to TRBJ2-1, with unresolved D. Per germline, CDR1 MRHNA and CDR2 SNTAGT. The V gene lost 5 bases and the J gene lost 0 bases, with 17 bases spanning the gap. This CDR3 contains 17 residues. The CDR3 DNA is TGTGCCAGCAGTCCAACCATGGATAGCCACTCCTACAATGAGCAGTTCTTC. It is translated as CASSPTMDSHSYNEQFF.

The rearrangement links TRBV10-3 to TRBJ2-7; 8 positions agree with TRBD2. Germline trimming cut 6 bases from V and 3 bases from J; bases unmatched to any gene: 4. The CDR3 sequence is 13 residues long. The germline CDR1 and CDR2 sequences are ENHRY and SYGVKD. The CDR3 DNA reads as TGTGCCATCAGGTTAGCGGGAAACTACGAGCAGTACTTC. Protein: CAIRLAGNYEQYF.